This entry lists 17 T cell receptor beta chains sequenced from one sample in a study of cytomegalovirus exposure and HLA in healthy donors (dated by TCRdb to between 2016 and 2019). Receptor amplification or capture employed the immunoSEQ multiplex PCR assay. For the multiplex PCR, a mixture combining 60 forward primers for TCR Vbeta segments and 13 reverse primers for TCR Jbeta segments was used. In its TCRdb copy, this immuneACCESS table keeps in-frame sequences only and misses some clones. Where compared with another copy, unresolved V genes explain less than half of these, and the others have no known cause. The sample table holds 93,000 or so clones, of which 60% to 80% were seen once. The top ten constitute about 4.1% of the sample. The sequencing input was PBMCs. Receptor source: a man aged 45 to 65 in good health and CMV-seropositive.

The J gene is TRBJ1-1, the V gene TRBV28, with 7 bases matching TRBD1. CDR3 length: 12 amino acids. Germline loops: CDR1 MDHEN, CDR2 SYDVKM. J lost 10 bases, V lost 6 bases, and 8 bases had no gene match. CDR3 sequence (DNA): TGTGCCAGCAGCAGTGGGCAGGGGGGAGCTTTCTTT. Residues: CASSSGQGGAFF. The entire variable domain, with the rest obtained from reference TRBV28 and TRBJ1-1, is as follows: DVKVTQSSRYLVKRTGEKVFLECVQDMDHENMFWYRQDPGLGLRLIYFSYDVKMKEKGDIPEGYSVSREKKERFSLILESASTNQTSMYLCASSSGQGGAFFGQGTRLTVV.

The chain combines TRBV5-4 with TRBJ2-5; 10 positions match TRBD2. V dropped 5 bases and J dropped 5; count of bases not matched to a gene: 6. In germline, CDR1 is SGHNT, CDR2 YYREEE (reference sequence). The CDR3 length is 14 residues. CDR3 in DNA: TGTGCCAGCAGACCAGCGGGAGGGCATGAGACCCAGTACTTC. Translation: CASRPAGGHETQYF.

The chain carries TRBV29-1 and TRBJ1-6; TRBD1 matches at 9 bases. The junction had 12 bases not matched to a gene; V was cut back by 3 bases and J by 9 bases. The CDR3 spans 16 residues. The germline V gene has CDR1 SQVTM and CDR2 ANQGSEA. The CDR3 region is CSVESRDRVRASPLHF. CDR3 in DNA: TGCAGCGTTGAGTCCCGGGACAGGGTTCGGGCTTCACCCCTCCACTTT.

The chain links TRBV5-4 to TRBJ2-6; no clear D. From germline, CDR1 is SGHNT and CDR2 YYREEE (reference sequence). V dropped 4 bases and J dropped 7 bases, with 12 bases sitting between them. This CDR3 has 14 amino acids. The CDR3 spells CASSEEKHANVLTF. DNA for the CDR3: TGTGCCAGCAGCGAGGAGAAGCACGCCAACGTCCTGACTTTC.

The chain uses TRBV6-1 and TRBJ1-5; a weak D match, TRBD1 (6 bases). CDR3 length equals 15 residues. Germline CDR1 MNHNS, CDR2 SASEGT. The V end was cut by 3 bases, the J end by 0 bases, with 9 bases between. The CDR3 sequence is CASSEDSNSNQPQHF. Written as DNA, the CDR3 is TGTGCCAGCAGTGAGGACAGTAATAGCAATCAGCCCCAGCATTTT.

V and J are TRBV6-1 and TRBJ2-1; 10 nucleotides line up with TRBD2. The CDR3 is made up of 15 amino acids. CDR1 is MNHNS, CDR2 SASEGT, per germline. With V trimmed by 7 bases and J by 6 bases, 9 bases remained unmatched. The CDR3 region is CASTWTSGISNEQFF. Here the CDR3 DNA reads TGTGCCAGCACTTGGACTAGCGGAATCTCCAATGAGCAGTTCTTC.

This clone was recorded once. CDR3 loop: CASSGKLQGAVNEQYF. The CDR3 DNA reads as TGTGCCAGCAGCGGAAAACTACAGGGGGCGGTCAACGAGCAGTACTTC. The chain employs TRBV5-6 and TRBJ2-7; 9 bases line up with TRBD1. This CDR3 spans 16 amino acids. CDR1 is SGHDT, CDR2 YYEEEE, per germline. Germline trimming cut 4 bases from V and 5 bases from J; bases unmatched to any gene: 13.

V and J are TRBV28 and TRBJ2-1, with D possibly TRBD2 on 8 matching bases. V was clipped by 5 bases and J by 0 bases, with 26 bases between them. The CDR3 has 20 residues. Germline CDR1 and CDR2: MDHEN and SYDVKM. The CDR3 sequence: CASSLPGGTSDPSSYNEQFF. For the CDR3, the DNA is TGTGCCAGCAGTCTTCCAGGGGGGACTAGTGACCCAAGCTCCTACAATGAGCAGTTCTTC. The full variable domain, its missing parts supplied by reference TRBV28 and TRBJ2-1, is DVKVTQSSRYLVKRTGEKVFLECVQDMDHENMFWYRQDPGLGLRLIYFSYDVKMKEKGDIPEGYSVSREKKERFSLILESASTNQTSMYLCASSLPGGTSDPSSYNEQFFGPGTRLTVL.

The V gene is TRBV6-6, the J gene TRBJ2-5, with D maybe TRBD2 (5 bases). Trimming took off 2 bases at V and 5 bases at J, with 18 bases between the two ends. This CDR3 contains 16 residues. The germline CDR1 and CDR2 sequences are MNHNY and SVGAGI (reference sequence). As DNA, the CDR3 is TGTGCCAGCAGTTACAGAAAAGCGTTGGGCGGGGAGACCCAGTACTTC. Its protein product is CASSYRKALGGETQYF.

This clone was found a few times. This rearrangement joins TRBV11-1 to TRBJ2-1; 9 bases map to TRBD2. The germline CDR1 and CDR2 sequences are SGHAT and FQDESV (reference sequence). Losses at the gene ends were 7 bases for V and 2 bases for J; bases not matched to a gene: 6. The CDR3 has 15 amino acids. CDR3 sequence (DNA): TGTGCCAGCAAGGAGCGGGAGGATGCCTACAATGAGCAGTTCTTC. It codes for CASKEREDAYNEQFF.

The gene calls are TRBV19 and TRBJ2-2; D is unresolved. The CDR3 covers 16 residues. Germline V gives CDR1 LNHDA, CDR2 SQIVND (reference sequence). Trimming cost V 3 bases and J 2 bases, with 13 bases left between them. For the CDR3, the DNA is TGTGCCAGTAGTATCCACGGAACAGAAAACACCGGGGAGCTGTTTTTT. Translation: CASSIHGTENTGELFF.

The chain recombines TRBV5-8 with TRBJ2-3; 13 nucleotides match TRBD2. CDR1 is SGHTS and CDR2 is YDEGEE in the germline V gene. This CDR3 is built from 17 residues. The J segment lost 4 bases and the V segment lost 4 bases, leaving 9 bases of the junction unmatched. DNA of the CDR3: TGTGCCAGCAGCCAACGTCGGACTAGCGGGAGCTCAGATACGCAGTATTTT. Its protein product is CASSQRRTSGSSDTQYF.

The chain combines TRBV2 with TRBJ1-2, with no clear D. This CDR3 comprises 11 residues. The V gene's germline CDR1 is SNHLY and CDR2 FYNNEI. V lost 8 bases and J 4 bases, leaving 8 bases between the germline ends. This CDR3 is CASVATYGYTF. CDR3 sequence (DNA): TGTGCCAGCGTAGCGACCTATGGCTACACCTTC.

The chain combines TRBV11-3 with TRBJ2-5; 9 bases are shared with TRBD2. The CDR3 runs to 13 residues. Germline V lookup: CDR1 SGHNT, CDR2 YENEEA. Trimming took 11 bases from V and 6 from J; bases not matched to a gene: 10. The CDR3 loop is CAPRLAGIKTQYF. The CDR3 DNA reads as TGTGCCCCCCGCCTAGCGGGGATAAAGACCCAGTACTTC.

The chain uses TRBV6-1 and TRBJ1-4; 9 nucleotides align to TRBD1. The CDR3 is 16 amino acids. Germline V gene lookup returns CDR1 MNHNS and CDR2 SASEGT. Trimming cost V 4 bases and J 2 bases; bases outside gene matches: 5. The CDR3 protein is CASSVQGAGTNEKLFF. The CDR3 region has the DNA TGTGCCAGCAGTGTACAGGGGGCAGGCACTAATGAAAAACTGTTTTTT.

The chain links TRBV28 to TRBJ2-1; 7 positions agree with TRBD2. With 6 bases clipped from V and 4 bases from J, the junction kept 9 bases outside the gene matches. Germline CDR1 reads MDHEN; CDR2 reads SYDVKM. CDR3 length: 15 amino acids. The CDR3 region is CASSQTSVDYNEQFF. The CDR3 bases are TGTGCCAGCAGCCAAACTAGCGTAGATTACAATGAGCAGTTCTTC.

This clone was seen only a few times. This chain links TRBV11-1 with TRBJ2-7, with D possibly being TRBD2 (5 bases). This CDR3 contains 12 residues. Germline V gene data show CDR1 as SGHAT and CDR2 as FQDESV (reference sequence). V was pared by 6 bases and J by 6 bases, with 12 bases between. Here the CDR3 reads CASSPESGEQYF. The CDR3 DNA follows: TGTGCCAGCAGTCCCGAGAGCGGCGAGCAGTACTTC. Full variable domain (remainder filled in from reference TRBV11-1 and TRBJ2-7): EAEVAQSPRYKITEKSQAVAFWCDPISGHATLYWYRQILGQGPELLVQFQDESVVDDSQLPKDRFSAERLKGVDSTLKIQPAELGDSAMYLCASSPESGEQYFGPGTRLTVT.